The 21 T cell receptor beta chains in this list originate from one sample, sequenced in a study of regulatory T cells in long-lasting Graves disease. As to time point: persistent/refractory GD, antithyroid drugs over 5 years with positive TRAb. PBMC-derived RNA was used for the TCR library. Building the TCR beta libraries relied on iRepertoire HTBI primers, and CDR3 regions underwent Arm-PCR. Each CDR3 protein is one row after TCRdb ran MiXCR on the multiplex PCR reads. Of roughly 300,000 distinct CDR3 sequences listed, approximately 20% were seen once; the top ten hold approximately 60%. The sequences come from peripheral blood mononuclear cells (PBMCs), collected when the disease was refractory, from a patient treated with antithyroid drugs. These receptors all stem from a female donor with Graves disease.

This clonotype was observed many times. This rearrangement joins TRBV28 to TRBJ2-5, with TRBD2 identical over 12 bases. Trimming removed 6 bases from V and 5 bases from J; junction bases left unmatched: 10. Germline loops: CDR1 MDHEN, CDR2 SYDVKM. The CDR3 is 16 amino acids. CDR3 DNA: TGTGCCAGCAGCCCCTACCGACTAGCGGGAGAGGAGACCCAGTACTTC. It encodes CASSPYRLAGEETQYF.

The genes are TRBV20-1 and TRBJ1-4, with TRBD1 as a possible D gene (6 bases). This CDR3 spans 16 amino acids. CDR1 and CDR2 (germline): DFQATT, SNEGSKA (reference sequence). Deletions cut 5 bases from V and 6 bases from J, with 22 bases between. The CDR3 sequence: CSAPPGGGAVDEKLFF. CDR3 in DNA: TGCAGTGCTCCTCCGGGGGGGGGCGCGGTGGATGAAAAACTGTTTTTT.

The sample holds a few counts of this clonotype. V gene TRBV19 combines with J gene TRBJ1-1; D call uncertain. There are 13 residues in the CDR3. V lost 3 bases, J lost 4 bases, and 9 bases lay in between. The germline gives CDR1 LNHDA, CDR2 SQIVND (reference sequence). The CDR3 DNA follows: TGTGCCAGTAGTATTTCGGTGGGCACTGAAGCTTTCTTT. Protein product: CASSISVGTEAFF. Complete variable domain (other parts from reference TRBV19 and TRBJ1-1): DGGITQSPKYLFRKEGQNVTLSCEQNLNHDAMYWYRQDPGQGLRLIYYSQIVNDFQKGDIAEGYSVSREKKESFPLTVTSAQKNPTAFYLCASSISVGTEAFFGQGTRLTVV.

A few counts support this clonotype. The V call is TRBV5-1, the J call TRBJ1-6, with D perhaps matching TRBD1 (5 bases). The CDR3 contains 18 residues. Germline CDR1 SGHRS, CDR2 YFSETQ. Trimming took 2 bases from V and 7 from J, leaving 22 bases between them. The CDR3 reads CASSFGPVRGGENSPLHF. The CDR3 coding sequence is TGCGCCAGCAGCTTCGGGCCAGTGCGAGGAGGGGAAAATTCACCCCTCCACTTT.

The V gene is TRBV7-9, the J gene TRBJ2-2; 12 bases are a match to TRBD2. This CDR3 comprises 16 residues. V was clipped by 5 bases and J by 5 bases; unmatched bases: 6. The germline gives CDR1 SEHNR, CDR2 FQNEAQ (reference sequence). The CDR3 spells CASSRLAGDVTGELFF. The DNA of the CDR3 is TGTGCCAGCAGCCGACTAGCGGGAGATGTAACCGGGGAGCTGTTTTTT.

The V and J genes are TRBV30 and TRBJ2-7, with TRBD1 matching 7 bases. Trimming cost V 2 bases and J 3 bases; bases outside gene matches: 4. The CDR3 extends over 13 amino acids. Germline V gives CDR1 GTSNPN, CDR2 SVGIG (reference sequence). Here the CDR3 reads CAWSRGQDYEQYF. In DNA, the CDR3 is TGTGCCTGGAGTCGAGGACAGGACTACGAGCAGTACTTC. Complete variable domain (other parts from reference TRBV30 and TRBJ2-7): SQTIHQWPATLVQPVGSPLSLECTVEGTSNPNLYWYRQAAGRGLQLLFYSVGIGQISSEVPQNLSASRPQDRQFILSSKKLLLSDSGFYLCAWSRGQDYEQYFGPGTRLTVT.

The chain has TRBV7-2 and TRBJ1-2, with TRBD1 matching 7 bases. Germline lookup yields CDR1 SGHTA and CDR2 FQGNSA. This CDR3 has 14 residues. V lost 4 bases to trimming and J lost 2 bases; unmatched junction nucleotides: 4. The CDR3 protein is CASSSEGQNYGYTF. The CDR3 coding sequence is TGTGCCAGCAGCTCCGAGGGACAGAACTATGGCTACACCTTC.

This clonotype appeared many times. The chain recombines TRBV9 with TRBJ2-5; a possible D gene is TRBD1 (6 bases). Germline V CDR1 and CDR2: SGDLS, YYNGEE. The CDR3 is 13 residues long. Between the trimmed V and J ends, which lost 2 bases and 5 bases, there was a span of 10 bases. This CDR3 reads CASSVGQWETQYF. CDR3 nucleotide sequence: TGTGCCAGCAGCGTGGGACAATGGGAGACCCAGTACTTC.

This clonotype has at least ten counts. The chain recombines TRBV5-5 with TRBJ2-5; D not resolved. The CDR3 totals 14 residues. The germline gives CDR1 SGHKS, CDR2 YYEKEE (reference sequence). With 4 bases removed from V and 1 base from J, the gap between germline ends came to 11 bases. The CDR3 protein is CASSPRRTQETQYF. The CDR3 DNA reads TGTGCCAGCAGCCCACGGCGGACCCAAGAGACCCAGTACTTC.

This clonotype appeared a few times. V and J are TRBV9 and TRBJ2-5; 8 bases agree with TRBD1. J gave up 3 bases and V 4 bases, and 8 bases lay outside the gene matches. CDR3 length equals 15 residues. The germline V gene has CDR1 SGDLS and CDR2 YYNGEE. The CDR3 spells CASSRIGTGKETQYF. In nucleotides, the CDR3 is TGTGCCAGCAGCCGCATCGGGACAGGAAAAGAGACCCAGTACTTC.

The table lists this clonotype with a few counts. The chain links TRBV4-1 to TRBJ1-2; 9 bases are shared with TRBD1. V was pared by 2 bases and J by 4 bases, with 5 bases of the junction left unmatched. The length of the CDR3 is 15 residues. Germline CDR1 and CDR2: MGHRA and YSYEKL. The CDR3 is CASSQTGTGIYGYTF. The CDR3 bases are TGCGCCAGCAGCCAAACCGGGACAGGGATCTATGGCTACACCTTC.

This clonotype has a single count. The CDR3 reads CASGRGSEQFF. The CDR3 DNA reads as TGTGCCAGCGGACGGGGCTCTGAGCAGTTCTTC. This chain joins TRBV6-1 and TRBJ2-1, with D perhaps assigned TRBD1 or TRBD2 (5 bases each). Looked up from germline, CDR1 is MNHNS and CDR2 is SASEGT. The CDR3 is 11 amino acids. With 8 bases removed from V and 9 bases from J, the gap between germline ends came to 11 bases.

This clonotype was found many times. The chain has TRBV28 and TRBJ2-5; no definite D call. Per the germline V gene, CDR1 is MDHEN and CDR2 is SYDVKM. The CDR3 loop spans 15 amino acids. Trimming shortened V by 6 bases and J by 2 bases, and 16 bases separated the two germline ends. CDR3 coding DNA: TGTGCCAGCAGCCCCTCATCCTTGCTACAAGAGACCCAGTACTTC. Translated, it gives CASSPSSLLQETQYF.

J is TRBJ2-3 and V is TRBV20-1; the D gene is possibly TRBD2 (5 bases). Germline V gives CDR1 DFQATT, CDR2 SNEGSKA (reference sequence). The CDR3 spans 16 residues. V lost 6 bases and J 0 bases, leaving 19 bases between the germline ends. CDR3 protein: CSATDEGAFSTDTQYF. DNA of the CDR3: TGCAGTGCAACGGACGAGGGTGCCTTTAGCACAGATACGCAGTATTTT.

The V gene is TRBV20-1, the J gene TRBJ1-5; 9 bases map to TRBD1. The CDR3 covers 14 residues. Germline V lookup: CDR1 DFQATT, CDR2 SNEGSKA (reference sequence). Trimming removed 5 bases from V and 5 bases from J; junction bases left unmatched: 7. The CDR3 nucleotides are TGCAGTGCTGGGGACAGGGTTCCCGATCAGCCCCAGCATTTT. Protein: CSAGDRVPDQPQHF.

This clonotype appeared many times. This rearrangement joins TRBV29-1 to TRBJ2-5, with 14 bases fitting TRBD2. Trimming took 2 bases from V and 5 from J; bases not matched to a gene: 1. Germline V gene sequence: CDR1 SQVTM, CDR2 ANQGSEA. The CDR3 totals 14 residues. This CDR3 reads CSVERTSGRETQYF. CDR3 nucleotides: TGCAGCGTTGAAAGGACTAGCGGGAGGGAGACCCAGTACTTC.

The chain links TRBV7-3 to TRBJ2-1; D uncertain. The V end was cut by 5 bases, the J end by 9 bases, with 14 bases between. The CDR3 consists of 13 residues. Germline V lookup: CDR1 SGHTA, CDR2 FQGTGA. The CDR3 reads CASSPDVAGEQFF. The CDR3 DNA follows: TGTGCCAGCAGCCCCGATGTAGCTGGTGAGCAGTTCTTC.

The V and J genes are TRBV5-1 and TRBJ1-6; D gene ambiguous. The CDR3 consists of 15 residues. CDR1 and CDR2 (germline): SGHRS, YFSETQ. Trimming shortened V by 4 bases and J by 8 bases, and 16 bases separated the two germline ends. The CDR3 coding sequence is TGCGCCAGCAGCGTCCAGATGAGCAAGGATTCACCCCTCCACTTT. Protein product: CASSVQMSKDSPLHF. The entire variable domain, with the rest obtained from reference TRBV5-1 and TRBJ1-6, is as follows: KAGVTQTPRYLIKTRGQQVTLSCSPISGHRSVSWYQQTPGQGLQFLFEYFSETQRNKGNFPGRFSGRQFSNSRSEMNVSTLELGDSALYLCASSVQMSKDSPLHFGNGTRLTVT.

V is TRBV12-3 or TRBV12-4 and J is TRBJ1-1; no clear D gene. The CDR3 totals 13 residues. V was pared by 1 base and J by 4 bases, with 7 bases between. The CDR3 nucleotides are TGTGCCAGCAGTTTAGTAGAGGGCACTGAAGCTTTCTTT. Translation gives CASSLVEGTEAFF.

This clonotype was seen more than once but under ten times. The CDR3 loop reads CSARGYREGHEKLFF. As DNA, the CDR3 is TGCAGTGCTAGAGGCTACAGGGAAGGACATGAAAAACTGTTTTTT. The V gene is TRBV20-1, the J gene TRBJ1-4, with D possibly being TRBD1 (6 bases). Germline V CDR1 and CDR2: DFQATT, SNEGSKA (reference sequence). The CDR3 consists of 15 residues. Trimming took off 1 base at V and 6 bases at J, with 15 bases between the two ends.

This rearrangement joins TRBV6-5 to TRBJ2-7, with D possibly called TRBD1 or TRBD2 (5 bases each). The V end lost 0 bases, the J end lost 7 bases, and 16 bases lay between the germline ends. This CDR3 is 15 amino acids long. Germline values: CDR1 MNHEY, CDR2 SVGAGI. The CDR3 region has the DNA TGTGCCAGCAGTTACTCCCCGGGACCCCTTGTGGAGCAGTACTTC. Its translation is CASSYSPGPLVEQYF.